This T cell receptor beta chain stems from a study of regulatory T cells. Details on this clone: Its antigen remains unidentified.

The CDR3 loop spans 15 amino acids. V was shortened by 6 bases and J by 6 bases, with 21 bases between the two germline ends. CDR1 is MNHNS, CDR2 SASEGT, per germline. Study conclusions and caveats: Patient CD8+ T cells trended nonsignificantly toward lower Shannon entropy than control CD8+ cells.

Amplification used 52 TRBV primers and 13 TRBJ primers. TCRdb's table, derived via immunoSEQ multiplex PCR, lists solely in-frame clones and lacks some. Among some 21,000 clones, 80% to 95% were seen once, and the ten largest hold around 3.3%. This TCR came from a child aged 2 to 15 with CD3G deficiency. The sample consisted of CD8+ T cells sorted from blood. The J gene is TRBJ2-7, the V gene TRBV6-1, with D possibly called TRBD1 or TRBD2 (7 bases each). The chain's CDR3 is CASSPGRGGRIEQYF. The DNA for the CDR3 is TGTGCCAGCAGCCCCGGCAGGGGGGGTCGCATCGAGCAGTACTTC.